Presented here are 23 T cell receptor beta chains from one specimen sequenced in a study of T-cell reconstitution after alpha-beta-depleted transplantation in children. For TCRbeta, the library was prepared with unique molecular identifiers. TCRdb called the PCR reads again in MiXCR, with one record for every CDR3 protein. Of about 490,000 distinct CDR3 sequences listed, about 10% were seen once; the top ten hold around 2%. The specimen was PBMCs, collected before TCRalphabeta/CD19-depleted stem cell transplant. The source of these receptors is a child aged 2-15 years with inherited bone marrow failure, due to receive a stem cell transplant.

This clonotype was observed many times. V gene TRBV30 combines with J gene TRBJ2-5; TRBD2 agrees at 10 bases. Germline loops: CDR1 GTSNPN, CDR2 SVGIG (reference sequence). Trimming at V came to 2 bases and at J to 5 bases, leaving 8 bases not matched to a gene. This CDR3 comprises 15 residues. CDR3 sequence: CAWSWASGSWETQYF. In nucleotides, the CDR3 is TGTGCCTGGAGTTGGGCTAGCGGGAGTTGGGAGACCCAGTACTTC.

This clonotype has ten or more counts. The chain links TRBV12-3 or TRBV12-4 to TRBJ2-2, with 12 bases matching TRBD2. J gave up 4 bases and V 10 bases, and 7 bases lay outside the gene matches. This CDR3 comprises 15 residues. CDR3 region: CATSLAGGSTGELFF. CDR3 DNA sequence: TGTGCCACCTCACTAGCGGGAGGATCCACCGGGGAGCTGTTTTTT.

Concerning this clonotype: This sequence may be a read error, since a much larger clone differs from it by one base. V and J are TRBV12-3 or TRBV12-4 and TRBJ2-1, with D maybe TRBD2 (6 bases). V lost 8 bases to trimming and J lost 0 bases, with 23 bases between them. The CDR3 is 18 amino acids. The CDR3 sequence: CASCSPEGLRSSYNEQFF. The CDR3 DNA is TGTGCCAGCTGTTCCCCGGAGGGGCTAAGGAGCTCCTACAATGAGCAGTTCTTC.

CDR3: CASTATGGGETQYF. The CDR3 region has the DNA TGTGCCAGCACCGCGACAGGGGGCGGTGAGACCCAGTACTTC. This chain links TRBV2 with TRBJ2-5; 10 bases are shared with TRBD1. V gave up 7 bases and J gave up 5 bases; unmatched junction bases: 7. The CDR3 is 14 amino acids. Germline CDR1 reads SNHLY; CDR2 reads FYNNEI.

This clonotype appeared many times. The chain carries TRBV7-9 and TRBJ1-2, with no clear D. This CDR3 comprises 13 residues. The germline V gene has CDR1 SEHNR and CDR2 FQNEAQ (reference sequence). The V gene lost 3 bases and the J gene lost 7 bases, with 12 bases spanning the gap. The CDR3 DNA reads as TGTGCCAGCAGCTTGGATTCGGGTGGTGGCTACACCTTC. It specifies CASSLDSGGGYTF. The full variable domain, in which reference TRBV7-9 and TRBJ1-2 provide the parts outside the CDR3, is DTGVSQNPRHKITKRGQNVTFRCDPISEHNRLYWYRQTLGQGPEFLTYFQNEAQLEKSRLLSDRFSAERPKGSFSTLEIQRTEQGDSAMYLCASSLDSGGGYTFGSGTRLTVV.

This clonotype came up a few times. The J gene is TRBJ1-1, the V gene TRBV18, with 7 bases lining up with TRBD1. CDR1 is KGHSH and CDR2 is LQKENI in the germline V gene. Unmatched junction bases numbered 11, after V lost 6 bases and J lost 1 base. The CDR3 sequence is 16 residues long. CDR3: CASSEFLGQKNTEAFF. The CDR3 DNA follows: TGTGCCAGCTCTGAGTTTCTGGGACAGAAGAACACTGAAGCTTTCTTT.

Many counts were recorded for this clonotype. The chain employs TRBV12-3 or TRBV12-4 and TRBJ2-1; 10 positions agree with TRBD2. The CDR3 sequence is 17 residues long. After removal of 2 bases from V and 2 bases from J, the junction contained 6 bases not matched to a gene. CDR3 sequence reads: CASSLRTSGGPYNEQFF. The CDR3 nucleotides read TGTGCCAGCAGTTTACGGACTAGCGGAGGACCCTACAATGAGCAGTTCTTC.

This clonotype was recorded many times. V usage is TRBV27 and J usage is TRBJ2-3; the D is unclear. The germline gives CDR1 MNHEY, CDR2 SMNVEV (reference sequence). This CDR3 has 14 amino acids. V gave up 5 bases and J gave up 3 bases, with 12 bases separating them. The CDR3 loop reads CASSLFAGTDTQYF. The CDR3 DNA sequence: TGTGCCAGCAGTCTATTCGCCGGAACAGATACGCAGTATTTT.

This clonotype was counted a few times. The rearrangement joins TRBV27 to TRBJ2-2; no clear D. V was clipped by 7 bases and J by 5 bases, with 11 bases between them. Per germline, CDR1 MNHEY and CDR2 SMNVEV (reference sequence). The length of the CDR3 is 13 residues. The CDR3 loop is CASKERWTGELFF. CDR3 DNA: TGTGCCAGCAAAGAGCGTTGGACCGGGGAGCTGTTTTTT.

This clonotype was seen at least ten times. The V call is TRBV27, the J call TRBJ1-2, with D hard to call. V gave up 7 bases and J gave up 4 bases, with 13 bases separating them. CDR3 length equals 13 residues. Germline V gives CDR1 MNHEY, CDR2 SMNVEV (reference sequence). CDR3 region: CASTPGSGYGYTF. The CDR3 region has the DNA TGTGCCAGCACCCCCGGGTCCGGCTATGGCTACACCTTC.

This clonotype came up many times. The chain employs TRBV20-1 and TRBJ2-1; 9 positions agree with TRBD1. The CDR3 length is 14 residues. Looked up from germline, CDR1 is DFQATT and CDR2 is SNEGSKA (reference sequence). V dropped 6 bases and J dropped 4; count of bases not matched to a gene: 7. CDR3 DNA: TGCAGTGCGGCGCCGGGACAGGGATACAATGAGCAGTTCTTC. The encoded protein is CSAAPGQGYNEQFF.

This clonotype turned up a few times. V gene TRBV20-1 combines with J gene TRBJ2-1; 7 positions match TRBD2. CDR3 length: 16 residues. CDR1 DFQATT and CDR2 SNEGSKA come from the germline V gene (reference sequence). V lost 3 bases and J lost 2; bases outside the gene matches: 10. CDR3 sequence reads: CSAREPTSLPYNEQFF. Written as DNA, the CDR3 is TGCAGTGCTAGGGAACCGACTAGCCTGCCCTACAATGAGCAGTTCTTC.

This clonotype was detected many times. The chain has TRBV7-6 and TRBJ1-6, with a weak D call TRBD1 (5 bases). This CDR3 contains 16 residues. Trimming removed 3 bases from V and 0 bases from J, with 9 bases in between. Germline V CDR1 and CDR2: SGHVS, FNYEAQ. The CDR3 DNA sequence: TGTGCCAGCAGCTTCCTGGGGGGCTCCTATAATTCACCCCTCCACTTT. It specifies CASSFLGGSYNSPLHF.

About this clonotype itself: The junction departs from the called germline gene at one end, perhaps through a read error. This chain uses TRBV12-3 or TRBV12-4 with TRBJ2-1, with 14 bases lining up with TRBD2. CDR3 length equals 14 residues. The CDR3 DNA sequence: TGTGCCAGCAGACGGACTAGCGGGAGGAATGACCAGTTCTTC. This translates into CASRRTSGRNDQFF.

This clonotype occurred many times. The chain employs TRBV7-8 and TRBJ2-3; possibly TRBD2 for D (6 bases). The CDR3 runs 17 residues. V was cut by 1 base and J by 2 bases, with 16 bases left in between. Germline loops: CDR1 SGHVS, CDR2 FQNEAQ. CDR3 amino acids: CASSLVGLGDFTDTQYF. DNA for the CDR3: TGTGCCAGCAGCTTAGTCGGACTGGGGGACTTCACAGATACGCAGTATTTT. Supplemented by reference TRBV7-8 and TRBJ2-3, the full variable domain reads GAGVSQSPRYKVAKRGQDVALRCDPISGHVSLFWYQQALGQGPEFLTYFQNEAQLDKSGLPSDRFFAERPEGSVSTLKIQRTQQEDSAVYLCASSLVGLGDFTDTQYFGPGTRLTVL.

This clonotype occurred once. The chain links TRBV5-6 to TRBJ1-2; no clear D gene. The CDR3 covers 14 residues. Germline CDR1 reads SGHDT; CDR2 reads YYEEEE. V was shortened by 4 bases and J by 4 bases, with 14 bases between the two germline ends. In DNA, the CDR3 is TGTGCCAGCAGCCTGAAGGTCACGCTCTATGGCTACACCTTC. Translated: CASSLKVTLYGYTF.

This clonotype was detected ten times or more. DNA of the CDR3: TGTGCCAGCAGTGGGGCTACAGAAGGCAATCAGCCCCAGCATTTT. This codes for CASSGATEGNQPQHF. The chain has TRBV12-3 or TRBV12-4 and TRBJ1-5; a possible D gene is TRBD1 (5 bases). This CDR3 contains 15 residues. Trimming shortened V by 5 bases and J by 2 bases, and 13 bases separated the two germline ends.

This clonotype was picked up many times. V gene TRBV5-6 combines with J gene TRBJ2-1, with 14 bases aligning to TRBD2. V lost 4 bases, J lost 9 bases, and 9 bases stayed unmatched. The germline V gene has CDR1 SGHDT and CDR2 YYEEEE. The length of the CDR3 is 16 residues. CDR3 loop: CASSPGLAGVWTEQFF. Here the CDR3 DNA reads TGTGCCAGCAGCCCGGGACTAGCGGGAGTGTGGACTGAGCAGTTCTTC.

This clonotype was seen a handful of times. The J gene is TRBJ2-2, the V gene TRBV6-2 or TRBV6-3; a possible D gene is TRBD1 (6 bases). Trimming took 6 bases from V and 7 from J, leaving 15 bases between them. Looked up from germline, CDR1 is MNHEY and CDR2 is SVGEGT. This CDR3 has 14 residues. The CDR3 region has the DNA TGTGCCAGCAGCCAAGCCGGGACAATCGGGGAGCTGTTTTTT. Translated, it gives CASSQAGTIGELFF.

In its sample, this clonotype was seen a few times. The chain combines TRBV20-1 with TRBJ2-3, with 9 bases aligning to TRBD1. Germline CDR1 DFQATT, CDR2 SNEGSKA (reference sequence). This CDR3 has 16 residues. The V and J ends lost 3 bases and 5 bases, in that order; junction bases with no gene match: 12. This CDR3 reads CSARPIPGQGEDTQYF. DNA of the CDR3: TGCAGTGCTAGGCCAATACCGGGACAGGGAGAAGATACGCAGTATTTT.

The V and J genes are TRBV5-4 and TRBJ2-1, with 7 bases fitting TRBD2. There are 12 residues in the CDR3. Germline CDR1 is SGHNT and CDR2 is YYREEE (reference sequence). V was clipped by 2 bases and J by 9 bases; unmatched bases: 2. CDR3 bases: TGTGCCAGCAGCTTTGCGGGAGCTGAGCAGTTCTTC. As protein: CASSFAGAEQFF. The full variable domain, with the rest looked up from reference TRBV5-4 and TRBJ2-1, is ETGVTQSPTHLIKTRGQQVTLRCSSQSGHNTVSWYQQALGQGPQFIFQYYREEENGRGNFPPRFSGLQFPNYSSELNVNALELDDSALYLCASSFAGAEQFFGPGTRLTVL.

This clonotype was seen ten or more times. The gene calls are TRBV4-2 and TRBJ2-7; 9 bases align to TRBD2. In germline, CDR1 is LGHNA, CDR2 YNFKEQ. V lost 1 base, J lost 5 bases, and 15 bases stayed unmatched. There are 18 residues in the CDR3. The CDR3 here is CASSQAAVIIAGAHEQYF. Written as DNA, the CDR3 is TGTGCCAGCAGCCAAGCAGCGGTAATTATAGCGGGAGCCCACGAGCAGTACTTC.

The V and J genes are TRBV24-1 and TRBJ1-2, with a weak D call TRBD1 (6 bases). Germline V gene lookup returns CDR1 KGHDR and CDR2 SFDVKD. Trimming left V 8 bases short and J 6 bases short, with 15 bases between. This CDR3 is built from 13 residues. This CDR3 is CATKMEGDDGYTF. DNA of the CDR3: TGTGCCACCAAGATGGAGGGGGACGATGGCTACACCTTC.